This passage covers 27 T cell receptor beta chains from one sample sequenced in a study of cytomegalovirus exposure and HLA in healthy donors. Libraries were prepared by immunoSEQ multiplex PCR; TCRdb keeps only in-frame clonotypes and omits some of them. The table includes approximately 190,000 clones, roughly 82% detected once. Source material: PBMCs. The receptors stem from a man aged 18 to 29 in good health and CMV-seropositive.

The gene calls are TRBV6-6 and TRBJ2-7; 12 bases line up with TRBD2. The V segment lost 5 bases and the J segment 7 bases; nucleotides outside the gene matches: 6. The CDR3 sequence is 14 residues long. The germline CDR1 and CDR2 sequences are MNHNY and SVGAGI (reference sequence). Here the CDR3 reads CASSQTSGSNEQYF. For the CDR3, the DNA is TGTGCCAGCAGTCAGACTAGCGGGAGCAATGAGCAGTACTTC.

The gene calls are TRBV4-3 and TRBJ2-2; a possible D gene is TRBD1 (7 bases). The CDR3 length is 16 residues. Germline CDR1 LGHNA, CDR2 YSLEER. The germline V and J ends were trimmed by 1 base and 6 bases, with 15 bases remaining between them. The CDR3 spells CASSQVSQGGPGELFF. The CDR3 nucleotides are TGCGCCAGCAGCCAAGTGTCCCAGGGGGGTCCCGGGGAGCTGTTTTTT.

V and J are TRBV4-1 and TRBJ1-2; D ambiguous. V was cut by 0 bases and J by 13 bases, with 12 bases left in between. This CDR3 has 12 residues. CDR1 MGHRA and CDR2 YSYEKL come from the germline V gene. The CDR3 DNA follows: TGCGCCAGCAGCCAAGACATTGTGAGGTTCACCTTC. Translated: CASSQDIVRFTF.

V usage is TRBV4-3 and J usage is TRBJ2-2; D gene unclear. This CDR3 comprises 18 residues. The germline V and J ends were trimmed by 1 base and 1 base, with 16 bases remaining between them. Per germline, CDR1 LGHNA and CDR2 YSLEER. The CDR3 loop reads CASSQVPSVLKNTGELFF. The CDR3, as DNA: TGCGCCAGCAGCCAAGTTCCGAGCGTTCTTAAGAACACCGGGGAGCTGTTTTTT.

V gene TRBV7-3 combines with J gene TRBJ2-2, with D possibly being TRBD1 (6 bases). The V and J ends lost 2 bases and 4 bases respectively, with 17 bases between them. CDR1 SGHTA and CDR2 FQGTGA come from the germline V gene. This CDR3 comprises 17 residues. CDR3 protein: CASSLLSWGRRTGELFF. The CDR3 nucleotides read TGTGCCAGCAGCTTATTAAGCTGGGGGCGGCGCACCGGGGAGCTGTTTTTT.

The V gene is TRBV7-9, the J gene TRBJ2-1; TRBD2 aligns across 13 bases. CDR1 SEHNR and CDR2 FQNEAQ come from the germline V gene (reference sequence). The CDR3 consists of 16 residues. Germline trimming cut 4 bases from V and 8 bases from J; bases unmatched to any gene: 8. The CDR3 region has the DNA TGTGCCAGCAGCTCCATCGGACTAGCGGGAGTCGATGAGCAGTTCTTC. Protein product: CASSSIGLAGVDEQFF.

V gene TRBV9 combines with J gene TRBJ1-2; the D gene is possibly TRBD1 (5 bases). This CDR3 has 16 residues. Trimming shortened V by 3 bases and J by 4 bases, and 19 bases separated the two germline ends. The V gene's germline CDR1 is SGDLS and CDR2 YYNGEE. The CDR3 loop reads CASSGGGRGTFYGYTF. CDR3 DNA sequence: TGTGCCAGCAGCGGGGGTGGGCGGGGGACTTTCTATGGCTACACCTTC.

The genes are TRBV27 and TRBJ2-2; 7 bases line up with TRBD1. V lost 2 bases, J lost 4 bases, and 4 bases stayed unmatched. CDR1 and CDR2 from the germline V gene are MNHEY and SMNVEV (reference sequence). CDR3 length equals 15 residues. Here the CDR3 DNA reads TGTGCCAGCAGTTTAGAGACAGGGACCACCGGGGAGCTGTTTTTT. It is translated as CASSLETGTTGELFF.

The rearrangement uses TRBV9 and TRBJ1-4; D perhaps matches TRBD1 (6 bases). The CDR3 covers 14 residues. V dropped 3 bases and J dropped 8 bases, with 14 bases sitting between them. CDR1 and CDR2 (germline): SGDLS, YYNGEE. CDR3 protein: CASSAGLGGEKLFF. DNA for the CDR3: TGTGCCAGCAGCGCCGGACTTGGGGGCGAAAAACTGTTTTTT.

This clone was seen more than once but under ten times. This chain joins TRBV7-2 and TRBJ2-7, with 11 bases identical to TRBD2. Germline CDR1 is SGHTA and CDR2 is FQGNSA. The V gene end was trimmed by 2 bases and the J gene end by 5 bases; junction bases not matched to a gene: 14. CDR3 size: 18 residues. In DNA, the CDR3 is TGTGCCAGCAGCTTATCTAGACTAGCGGGAAGGATTGTGGACGAGCAGTACTTC. The encoded protein is CASSLSRLAGRIVDEQYF.

This chain links TRBV27 with TRBJ2-7; tentatively, D is TRBD1 (5 bases). The V end lost 6 bases, the J end lost 1 base, and 19 bases lay between the germline ends. The CDR3 length is 16 residues. Germline loops: CDR1 MNHEY, CDR2 SMNVEV (reference sequence). The DNA for the CDR3 is TGTGCCAGCAGCCCTTTAGGGGCCGCTTTTTCCTACGAGCAGTACTTC. Its translation is CASSPLGAAFSYEQYF.

This rearrangement joins TRBV7-8 to TRBJ2-2; 9 nucleotides match TRBD2. Per germline, CDR1 SGHVS and CDR2 FQNEAQ. After removal of 5 bases from V and 0 bases from J, the junction contained 4 bases not matched to a gene. This CDR3 is 16 amino acids long. For the CDR3, the DNA is TGTGCCAGCAGCAGTAGCGGGGGTCCGAACACCGGGGAGCTGTTTTTT. It codes for CASSSSGGPNTGELFF.

The sample holds a few counts of this clone. The chain joins TRBV7-2 to TRBJ2-7, with 8 bases identical to TRBD1. The junction had 7 bases not matched to a gene; V was cut back by 2 bases and J by 7 bases. The CDR3 runs to 14 residues. Germline CDR1 SGHTA, CDR2 FQGNSA. CDR3 sequence (DNA): TGTGCCAGCAGCTTAAGCCAGGGGGCGCGTGAGCAGTACTTC. This translates into CASSLSQGAREQYF.

The chain joins TRBV6-4 to TRBJ2-1, with D possibly TRBD2 on 6 matching bases. This CDR3 spans 16 amino acids. V was shortened by 2 bases and J by 3 bases, with 14 bases between the two germline ends. Per the germline V gene, CDR1 is MRHNA and CDR2 is SNTAGT. This CDR3 is CASSDGVGSGYNEQFF. As DNA, the CDR3 is TGTGCCAGCAGTGACGGGGTCGGGAGCGGCTACAATGAGCAGTTCTTC.

The V call is TRBV27, the J call TRBJ1-4; a possible D gene is TRBD1 (6 bases). CDR1 MNHEY and CDR2 SMNVEV come from the germline V gene (reference sequence). The V end lost 1 base, the J end lost 8 bases, and 14 bases lay between the germline ends. The length of the CDR3 is 15 residues. The CDR3 spells CASSLFSRGREKLFF. CDR3 bases: TGTGCCAGCAGTTTATTTAGCAGGGGTCGCGAAAAACTGTTTTTT.

The genes are TRBV9 and TRBJ2-3; 8 nucleotides align to TRBD2. Per germline, CDR1 SGDLS and CDR2 YYNGEE. The CDR3 totals 16 residues. Unmatched junction bases numbered 5, after V lost 0 bases and J lost 2 bases. The CDR3 protein is CASSVASGRFTDTQYF. CDR3 sequence (DNA): TGTGCCAGCAGCGTAGCCAGCGGGAGATTCACAGATACGCAGTATTTT.

The rearrangement links TRBV4-3 to TRBJ2-7, with 8 nucleotides matching TRBD1. Trimming at V came to 1 base and at J to 3 bases, leaving 5 bases not matched to a gene. Looked up from germline, CDR1 is LGHNA and CDR2 is YSLEER. CDR3 size: 15 residues. CDR3 DNA sequence: TGCGCCAGCAGCCAAGCTACAGGGGGAGTCTACGAGCAGTACTTC. Translated: CASSQATGGVYEQYF.

This rearrangement joins TRBV7-3 to TRBJ2-7, with D possibly matching TRBD2 (5 bases). This CDR3 contains 15 residues. The V and J ends lost 2 bases and 2 bases respectively, with 13 bases between them. Germline values: CDR1 SGHTA, CDR2 FQGTGA. Here the CDR3 reads CASSLLAGRPYEQYF. The DNA of the CDR3 is TGTGCCAGCAGCTTATTGGCGGGTAGACCCTACGAGCAGTACTTC.

The chain is built from TRBV1 and TRBJ2-1; the D call of TRBD2 is as the table states it, not checked on the DNA. TRBV1 is reported as a pseudogene. The CDR3 runs 15 residues. In nucleotides, the CDR3 is TGCACCAGCAGCCAAGCCGGGAGGGGAGGCAATGAGCAGTTCTTC. Translation gives CTSSQAGRGGNEQFF.

V is TRBV5-1 and J is TRBJ2-1; D possibly corresponds to TRBD2 (7 bases). Between the trimmed V and J ends, which lost 3 bases and 7 bases, there was a span of 20 bases. Germline CDR1 and CDR2: SGHRS and YFSETQ. The CDR3 has 16 residues. CDR3 loop: CASSWNAGAEGNEQFF. The CDR3 DNA reads TGCGCCAGCAGCTGGAATGCGGGGGCTGAGGGGAATGAGCAGTTCTTC.

This rearrangement joins TRBV10-2 to TRBJ1-2; TRBD1 agrees at 9 bases. CDR1 is WSHSY and CDR2 is SAAADI in the germline V gene. The V and J ends lost 10 bases and 4 bases, in that order; junction bases with no gene match: 7. This CDR3 is 13 amino acids long. Here the CDR3 DNA reads TGCGCCACTTACAGGGGGCGGGCCTATGGCTACACCTTC. Translated, it gives CATYRGRAYGYTF.

This chain connects TRBV28 to TRBJ2-1; 10 bases match TRBD2. Germline V lookup: CDR1 MDHEN, CDR2 SYDVKM. There are 16 residues in the CDR3. Trimming removed 4 bases from V and 6 bases from J; junction bases left unmatched: 9. DNA of the CDR3: TGTGCCAGCAGTTCCTTTTCCAGCGGGAGGGCCAATGAGCAGTTCTTC. Translated: CASSSFSSGRANEQFF.

The chain combines TRBV7-7 with TRBJ2-3; 12 bases agree with TRBD2. The trim removed 11 bases at V and 4 bases at J, leaving 22 bases unmatched. This CDR3 region has 19 residues. Per germline, CDR1 SSHAT and CDR2 FNYEAQ (reference sequence). In DNA form, the CDR3 reads TGTGCCTTTGAAATCAAAAGGGCTAGCGGGAGGGAGGTGGCAGATACGCAGTATTTT. As protein: CAFEIKRASGREVADTQYF.

The rearrangement links TRBV27 to TRBJ2-5, with 7 bases aligning to TRBD2. Germline trimming cut 3 bases from V and 7 bases from J; bases unmatched to any gene: 5. Looked up from germline, CDR1 is MNHEY and CDR2 is SMNVEV (reference sequence). The CDR3 is 13 residues long. The CDR3 loop reads CASSFSREGTQYF. CDR3 in DNA: TGTGCCAGCAGTTTCAGCAGGGAGGGGACCCAGTACTTC.

V usage is TRBV11-1 and J usage is TRBJ2-2, with 13 positions matching TRBD2. This CDR3 has 16 amino acids. Per the germline V gene, CDR1 is SGHAT and CDR2 is FQDESV (reference sequence). The trim removed 5 bases at V and 8 bases at J, leaving 8 bases unmatched. The CDR3 sequence: CASSNHRTSGSGELFF. For the CDR3, the DNA is TGTGCCAGCAGCAACCATCGGACTAGCGGGAGTGGGGAGCTGTTTTTT.

V usage is TRBV29-1 and J usage is TRBJ2-7, with TRBD1 matching 9 bases. Germline CDR1 SQVTM, CDR2 ANQGSEA. This CDR3 comprises 16 residues. Trimming cost V 1 base and J 1 base; bases outside gene matches: 8. The chain's CDR3 is CSVEGWDRASSYEQYF. The CDR3, as DNA: TGCAGCGTTGAAGGCTGGGACAGGGCCTCTTCCTACGAGCAGTACTTC.

V and J are TRBV7-9 and TRBJ2-3; 10 bases line up with TRBD1. The junction had 2 bases not matched to a gene; V was cut back by 5 bases and J by 0 bases. The CDR3 spans 15 residues. Germline assignment: CDR1 SEHNR and CDR2 FQNEAQ (reference sequence). This chain's CDR3 is CASSGTGASTDTQYF. CDR3 sequence (DNA): TGTGCCAGCAGCGGGACAGGGGCAAGCACAGATACGCAGTATTTT.